These 16 T cell receptor beta chains share one sample of origin, sequenced in a study of blood T cell repertoires in COVID-19 (dated by TCRdb to 2020 to 2021). The library was prepared using the immunoSEQ multiplex PCR assay. TCRdb stores this immuneACCESS table with in-frame sequences only. Part of the clones is absent; in the studies checked, under half of the shortfall reflects unresolved V genes, and no reason is known for the rest. For this sample the table gives about 59,000 clones, of which almost 80% were detected only once. The ten largest clones take up roughly 13% of the sample. Sequenced input: peripheral blood. All receptors come from a man aged 80 or over with acute or convalescent COVID-19.

The chain is built from TRBV6-1 and TRBJ1-2; D is possibly TRBD1 (5 bases). The CDR3 sequence is 13 residues long. V was trimmed by 0 bases and J by 7 bases, leaving 9 bases between them. Germline lookup yields CDR1 MNHNS and CDR2 SASEGT. The CDR3 loop is CASSEAGVSGYTF. CDR3 nucleotides: TGTGCCAGCAGTGAAGCAGGGGTCTCTGGCTACACCTTC.

The V and J genes are TRBV2 and TRBJ2-3, with 9 bases identical to TRBD2. The germline gives CDR1 SNHLY, CDR2 FYNNEI. The J segment lost 0 bases and the V segment lost 3 bases, leaving 4 bases of the junction unmatched. This CDR3 has 16 residues. The CDR3: CASSDSGGTSTDTQYF. CDR3 DNA: TGTGCCAGCAGTGATAGCGGGGGAACTAGCACAGATACGCAGTATTTT.

V is TRBV5-4 and J is TRBJ1-3, with unresolved D. V dropped 1 base and J dropped 12 bases, with 14 bases sitting between them. The CDR3 extends over 13 amino acids. CDR1 is SGHNT, CDR2 YYREEE, per germline (reference sequence). The CDR3 DNA follows: TGTGCCAGCAGCTTGTATGGAGGAGTAAGCATATATTTT. Amino acids: CASSLYGGVSIYF.

The rearrangement links TRBV3-1 (or the pseudogene TRBV3-2) to TRBJ2-1, with D possibly TRBD2 on 6 matching bases. Germline values: CDR1 LGHDT, CDR2 YNNKEL (reference sequence). The CDR3 extends over 13 amino acids. V lost 1 base, J lost 9 bases, and 10 bases lay in between. As DNA, the CDR3 is TGTGCCAGCAGCCAAGCGGGGGTCATTGAGCAGTTCTTC. Protein sequence: CASSQAGVIEQFF.

This chain links TRBV6-5 with TRBJ1-5; D is perhaps TRBD1 (5 bases). The germline V and J ends were trimmed by 6 bases and 0 bases, with 12 bases remaining between them. This CDR3 is built from 15 residues. Germline-derived CDR1 and CDR2 are MNHEY and SVGAGI. The CDR3 DNA reads TGTGCCAGCAGGGGGGGTGATTATAGCAATCAGCCCCAGCATTTT. It translates to CASRGGDYSNQPQHF.

The chain recombines TRBV5-1 with TRBJ2-1; D is perhaps TRBD1 (6 bases). Germline V lookup: CDR1 SGHRS, CDR2 YFSETQ. V lost 4 bases and J lost 1, with 12 bases in between. This CDR3 spans 15 amino acids. Written as DNA, the CDR3 is TGCGCCAGCAGCCTAGGGGGAAATTCCTACAATGAGCAGTTCTTC. It codes for CASSLGGNSYNEQFF.

The chain has TRBV6-5 and TRBJ2-1, with TRBD2 as a possible D gene (6 bases). CDR1 MNHEY and CDR2 SVGAGI come from the germline V gene. Trimming took off 7 bases at V and 9 bases at J, with 16 bases between the two ends. CDR3 length: 13 residues. CDR3 residues: CASTPGRGGEQFF. DNA of the CDR3: TGTGCCAGCACCCCAGGGCGGGGTGGTGAGCAGTTCTTC.

This clone was picked up a small number of times. V gene TRBV2 combines with J gene TRBJ1-6; D gene unclear. The CDR3 is 16 residues long. Germline V gene sequence: CDR1 SNHLY, CDR2 FYNNEI. The V gene lost 7 bases and the J gene lost 4 bases, with 17 bases spanning the gap. In DNA form, the CDR3 reads TGTGCCAGCATGTACGGTACATCAGGTTATAATTCACCCCTCCACTTT. It specifies CASMYGTSGYNSPLHF.

Written as DNA, the CDR3 is TGCGCCAGCAGCCAAGAACGGACAGCGAACACTGAAGCTTTCTTT. Translation: CASSQERTANTEAFF. The chain has TRBV4-1 and TRBJ1-1; tentatively, D is TRBD1 (6 bases). This CDR3 is 15 amino acids long. Looked up from germline, CDR1 is MGHRA and CDR2 is YSYEKL. The ends were cut back, 0 bases at V and 1 base at J, with 9 bases in the middle.

This chain joins TRBV5-6 and TRBJ2-7; D is possibly TRBD2 (6 bases). The germline V gene encodes CDR1 SGHDT and CDR2 YYEEEE. The V end was cut by 2 bases, the J end by 4 bases, with 13 bases between. The CDR3 is made up of 14 amino acids. DNA of the CDR3: TGTGCCAGCAGCTTTTGGGGGGTGAGGTACGAGCAGTACTTC. It yields the protein CASSFWGVRYEQYF. Using reference TRBV5-6 and TRBJ2-7 for the parts outside the CDR3, the full variable domain is DAGVTQSPTHLIKTRGQQVTLRCSPKSGHDTVSWYQQALGQGPQFIFQYYEEEERQRGNFPDRFSGHQFPNYSSELNVNALLLGDSALYLCASSFWGVRYEQYFGPGTRLTVT.

The rearrangement links TRBV20-1 to TRBJ1-2, with D perhaps matching TRBD1 (5 bases). This CDR3 region has 13 residues. V lost 3 bases and J 6 bases, leaving 14 bases between the germline ends. Germline values: CDR1 DFQATT, CDR2 SNEGSKA (reference sequence). CDR3: CSASAGLRNGYTF. The DNA for the CDR3 is TGCAGTGCTAGTGCAGGGCTGAGAAATGGCTACACCTTC.

This clone was seen a single time. The chain carries TRBV6-5 and TRBJ1-6; D is unclear. Deletions cut 8 bases from V and 10 bases from J, with 9 bases between. This CDR3 has 11 amino acids. Germline CDR1 and CDR2: MNHEY and SVGAGI. In nucleotides, the CDR3 is TGTGCCAGCGGTAGAGGATCACCCCTCCACTTT. Translating gives CASGRGSPLHF.

This clone was seen more than once but under ten times. The J gene is TRBJ2-5, the V gene TRBV5-6, with TRBD1 identical over 9 bases. CDR1 is SGHDT, CDR2 YYEEEE, per germline. Trimming cost V 5 bases and J 4 bases; bases outside gene matches: 9. The CDR3 is made up of 15 amino acids. The CDR3 bases are TGTGCCAGCAGTATGGTGGGACAGGGAGGAGAGACCCAGTACTTC. Protein sequence: CASSMVGQGGETQYF.

Only one count was recorded for this clone. The V and J genes are TRBV5-1 and TRBJ2-7; D perhaps matches TRBD2 (6 bases). The CDR3 spans 14 residues. V was clipped by 4 bases and J by 9 bases, with 20 bases between them. Looked up from germline, CDR1 is SGHRS and CDR2 is YFSETQ. CDR3 bases: TGCGCCAGCAGCCCCCCGGCAGCGGGTGCCGGGCAGTACTTC. Protein sequence: CASSPPAAGAGQYF.

In DNA, the CDR3 is TGTGCCAGTAGTATAGGGACAGGACAAGAGACCCAGTACTTC. Amino acids: CASSIGTGQETQYF. The chain recombines TRBV19 with TRBJ2-5, with 7 bases identical to TRBD1. Germline V gives CDR1 LNHDA, CDR2 SQIVND (reference sequence). The CDR3 is made up of 14 amino acids. Trimming cost V 1 base and J 2 bases; bases outside gene matches: 1.

This clone was detected a few times. The J gene is TRBJ2-5, the V gene TRBV5-1; 7 nucleotides line up with TRBD2. Trimming took 0 bases from V and 2 from J; bases not matched to a gene: 1. Looked up from germline, CDR1 is SGHRS and CDR2 is YFSETQ. This CDR3 has 14 residues. The CDR3 nucleotides are TGCGCCAGCAGCTTGGAGGGAGGGCAAGAGACCCAGTACTTC. Amino acid sequence: CASSLEGGQETQYF.